This paragraph covers one T cell receptor beta chain sequence. This clonotype came up many times. The specificity of this receptor is unknown. No per-base quality is available; no much larger clone lies one base away. Libraries were prepared through RT-PCR. Sequenced on an Illumina HiSeq 2500. The public reads were reanalyzed by TCRdb: fastp trimming at Q25, MiXCR alignment, in-frame beta chains only. CDR3 protein sequences are deduplicated, and each keeps its most common genes and DNA. The sample table contains approximately 250,000 distinct CDR3 sequences; only one count was recorded for 10% to 15% of them. Under 10% of the sample comes from the top ten. These data belong to a study of response to subunit inactivated influenza vaccine (dated by TCRdb to between 2018 and 2020). About the investigation overall: Deep quantitative profiling of the T cell receptor repertoire was used in the study to follow responses to a trivalent subunit inactivated influenza vaccine. What the study reported, not specific to this receptor: The authors proposed that each seasonal influenza vaccination may bring in only a limited number of new T cells.

V lost 6 bases and J lost 5 bases; the stretch between them is 10 bases long. Reading the germline V gene (reference sequence) gives CDR1 MNHNY and CDR2 SVGAGI. The CDR3 sequence holds 13 residues, the cysteine and phenylalanine included. CDR3 DNA only is kept here, 39 bases in frame from base 1. The sequence is built from TRBV6-6 and TRBJ2-2; the D call is tentative, TRBD1 or TRBD2, as each matches 6 bases. Sequenced here: non-naive T cells sorted from PBMCs, sampled 14 to 15 days before vaccination. Reading the label with the study, this specimen's cell subset or site is: memory T cell fraction. The TCR sequence derives from a man aged 50 to 60 who received an inactivated influenza vaccine. Donor details come from another sample of the same person, matched by shared clones. CDR3 sequence: CASSRGGTGELFF. The nucleotide sequence is given as TGTGCCAGCAGCCGAGGGGGGACCGGGGAGCTGTTTTTT.